Listed below are T cell receptor beta chains from one sample, sequenced in a study of T cell responses to AZD1222 COVID-19 vaccine. Generated by immunoSEQ multiplex PCR, the TCRdb table keeps only in-frame clones and is missing some. The data contain 90,000 to 150,000 clones, about 86% of them singletons. Sequences were derived from peripheral blood, sampled 28 days after the second AZD1222 dose. These receptors were taken from an adult who received the AZD1222 COVID-19 vaccine. Each CDR3 is given with its conserved first and last residue. D genes are given only for firm matches. Size is omitted from some rows. Given values are once, few, many or a class for expanded clones.

j_call,clone_size,v_call,d_call,cdr3_aa,cdr3_nt
TRBJ2-5,-,TRBV7-2,TRBD1,CASSLRQGQETQYF,TGTGCCAGCAGCCTCCGACAGGGCCAAGAGACCCAGTACTTC
TRBJ2-3,-,TRBV19,-,CASTGTGSTDTQYF,TGTGCCAGTACCGGGACTGGGAGCACAGATACGCAGTATTTT
TRBJ2-3,-,TRBV30,-,CAWSTSVADTQYF,TGTGCCTGGAGTACCTCCGTAGCAGATACGCAGTATTTT
TRBJ2-7,-,TRBV7-8,-,CASSMDYRYEQYF,TGTGCCAGCAGCATGGACTACCGCTACGAGCAGTACTTC
TRBJ2-7,-,TRBV7-2,-,CASSSQTDSYEQYF,TGTGCCAGCAGCTCCCAGACCGATTCCTACGAGCAGTACTTC
TRBJ2-1,-,TRBV7-3,-,CASSLRGDEQFF,TGTGCCAGCAGCTTACGAGGGGATGAGCAGTTCTTC
TRBJ2-7,once,TRBV9,TRBD1,CASSSTGTGYEQYF,TGTGCCAGCAGCAGTACCGGGACAGGCTACGAGCAGTACTTC
TRBJ2-5,-,TRBV21-1,-,CASSAPRTDRIPKETQYF,TGTGCCAGCAGCGCGCCCCGGACTGACAGGATCCCAAAAGAGACCCAGTACTTC
TRBJ2-7,-,TRBV25-1,TRBD2,CASRKSGTIYEQYF,TGTGCCAGCAGGAAGAGCGGGACGATCTACGAGCAGTACTTC
TRBJ2-2,-,TRBV7-9,-,CASSRLVPGELFF,TGTGCCAGCAGTCGACTAGTGCCCGGGGAGCTGTTTTTT